These 18 T cell receptor beta chains were all obtained from the same sample, sequenced in a study of cytomegalovirus exposure and HLA in healthy donors (dated by TCRdb to 2016 to 2017). Preparation of the library involved the immunoSEQ multiplex PCR assay. For the multiplex PCR, a mixture combining 60 forward primers for TCR Vbeta segments and 13 reverse primers for TCR Jbeta segments was used. TCRdb retrieved this table from immuneACCESS and kept in-frame rearrangements only. Not all clones are present; in checked studies, unresolved V genes account for under half, and no reason is known for the remainder. Present in this sample are about 250,000 clones, roughly 70% of which were seen just once. Approximately 2.1% of the sample is taken by the ten largest. Material: PBMCs. The receptors originated from a female donor in good health and CMV-seronegative.

The chain carries TRBV9 and TRBJ2-3, with D possibly matching TRBD2 (6 bases). The CDR3 has 15 amino acids. Germline values: CDR1 SGDLS, CDR2 YYNGEE. V was pared by 0 bases and J by 5 bases, with 13 bases between. The CDR3 coding sequence is TGTGCCAGCAGCGTAGTCGGGGGAGCGGGAGATACGCAGTATTTT. This gives the protein CASSVVGGAGDTQYF. The full variable domain, rest sourced from reference TRBV9 and TRBJ2-3, is DSGVTQTPKHLITATGQRVTLRCSPRSGDLSVYWYQQSLDQGLQFLIQYYNGEERAKGNILERFSAQQFPDLHSELNLSSLELGDSALYFCASSVVGGAGDTQYFGPGTRLTVL.

The chain is built from TRBV29-1 and TRBJ1-2; TRBD1 is a possible D gene (5 bases). Germline CDR1 reads SQVTM; CDR2 reads ANQGSEA. The CDR3 consists of 11 residues. The V end was cut by 7 bases, the J end by 3 bases, with 9 bases between. CDR3 sequence reads: CSGGRDYGYTF. The CDR3 DNA sequence: TGCAGCGGGGGCAGGGACTATGGCTACACCTTC.

The chain has TRBV28 and TRBJ2-7, with 10 nucleotides matching TRBD1. The germline V gene has CDR1 MDHEN and CDR2 SYDVKM. Unmatched junction bases numbered 7, after V lost 6 bases and J lost 5 bases. This CDR3 spans 14 amino acids. Here the CDR3 DNA reads TGTGCCAGCAGAGGACAGGGGGTATTCCACGAGCAGTACTTC. Amino acid sequence: CASRGQGVFHEQYF.

The chain recombines TRBV4-1 with TRBJ2-3; possible D gene TRBD2, 6 bases. The germline V gene encodes CDR1 MGHRA and CDR2 YSYEKL. The CDR3 covers 16 residues. V was cut by 6 bases and J by 3 bases, with 19 bases left in between. The DNA for the CDR3 is TGCGCCAGCAGTCAACCACTCAAGCGGGTTACAGATACGCAGTATTTT. Encoded protein: CASSQPLKRVTDTQYF.

For this clone: At one end, the junction sequence differs from germline, possibly due to a read error. V gene TRBV7-9 combines with J gene TRBJ1-1, with D possibly being TRBD1 (5 bases). The CDR3 runs 12 residues. Germline loops: CDR1 SEHNR, CDR2 FQNEAQ (reference sequence). CDR3: CSSSPPTGEAFF. The CDR3 coding sequence is TGTTCCAGCAGTCCCCCCACAGGTGAAGCTTTCTTT. Complete variable domain (other parts from reference TRBV7-9 and TRBJ1-1): DTGVSQNPRHKITKRGQNVTFRCDPISEHNRLYWYRQTLGQGPEFLTYFQNEAQLEKSRLLSDRFSAERPKGSFSTLEIQRTEQGDSAMYLCSSSPPTGEAFFGQGTRLTVV.

This rearrangement joins TRBV28 to TRBJ1-1; the match to TRBD1 covers 9 bases. Germline CDR1 reads MDHEN; CDR2 reads SYDVKM. CDR3 size: 16 residues. Trimming took 5 bases from V and 9 from J; bases not matched to a gene: 16. The CDR3 spells CASSLSRTQGAKKAFF. The CDR3 bases are TGTGCCAGCAGTCTAAGCCGTACACAGGGGGCGAAAAAAGCTTTCTTT.

The genes are TRBV28 and TRBJ2-2, with TRBD2 as a possible D gene (6 bases). Germline V gives CDR1 MDHEN, CDR2 SYDVKM. This CDR3 spans 15 amino acids. V was trimmed by 6 bases and J by 0 bases, leaving 11 bases between them. CDR3 nucleotide sequence: TGTGCCAGCAGAGGAGGGGCCTCGAACACCGGGGAGCTGTTTTTT. Protein sequence: CASRGGASNTGELFF.

In nucleotides, the CDR3 is TGTGCCAGCAGCCCCAGGGGGGTGGGGTCTCACAATGAGCAGTTCTTC. Protein product: CASSPRGVGSHNEQFF. The rearrangement joins TRBV11-3 to TRBJ2-1; the D gene is possibly TRBD1 (7 bases). The germline V gene encodes CDR1 SGHNT and CDR2 YENEEA. Trimming cost V 5 bases and J 5 bases, with 19 bases left between them. The CDR3 consists of 16 residues.

The table lists this clone with a few counts. This chain joins TRBV19 and TRBJ2-5; the D is unclear. CDR3 length: 13 amino acids. Between the trimmed V and J ends, which lost 5 bases and 1 base, there was a span of 8 bases. Germline values: CDR1 LNHDA, CDR2 SQIVND (reference sequence). The CDR3 reads CASSQPGQETQYF. As DNA, the CDR3 is TGTGCCAGTAGTCAACCAGGCCAAGAGACCCAGTACTTC.

V is TRBV27 and J is TRBJ1-6; 11 bases agree with TRBD1. This CDR3 is 16 amino acids long. Germline CDR1 is MNHEY and CDR2 is SMNVEV (reference sequence). The J segment lost 8 bases and the V segment lost 6 bases, leaving 9 bases of the junction unmatched. CDR3 protein: CASRRPRTGGDSPLHF. CDR3 sequence (DNA): TGTGCCAGCAGGCGACCGAGGACAGGGGGCGATTCACCCCTCCACTTT.

The chain couples TRBV9 to TRBJ1-1, with D uncertain. CDR1 SGDLS and CDR2 YYNGEE come from the germline V gene. The length of the CDR3 is 13 residues. The germline V and J ends were trimmed by 3 bases and 5 bases, with 11 bases remaining between them. The DNA of the CDR3 is TGTGCCAGCAGCGCGTACAGTGGGACTGAAGCTTTCTTT. Its protein product is CASSAYSGTEAFF.

This chain connects TRBV7-9 to TRBJ2-1, with D maybe TRBD2 (6 bases). The V and J ends lost 4 bases and 10 bases respectively, with 11 bases between them. In germline, CDR1 is SEHNR, CDR2 FQNEAQ (reference sequence). CDR3 length: 12 amino acids. DNA for the CDR3: TGTGCCAGCAGCTCCAGCGGGTCGGAGCAGTTCTTC. It encodes CASSSSGSEQFF.

This chain joins TRBV5-5 and TRBJ1-1; D perhaps matches TRBD1 (5 bases). V gave up 3 bases and J gave up 0 bases, with 15 bases separating them. CDR3 length: 16 amino acids. Germline V lookup: CDR1 SGHKS, CDR2 YYEKEE (reference sequence). The CDR3 region has the DNA TGTGCCAGCAGCTCAGGGCCCAGTATTATGAACACTGAAGCTTTCTTT. Protein: CASSSGPSIMNTEAFF.

This rearrangement joins TRBV11-1 to TRBJ2-7, with D possibly TRBD2 on 6 matching bases. Deletions cut 5 bases from V and 7 bases from J, with 18 bases between. The CDR3 consists of 14 residues. CDR1 is SGHAT and CDR2 is FQDESV in the germline V gene (reference sequence). This CDR3 reads CASSQVGGAREQYF. CDR3 in DNA: TGTGCCAGCAGCCAGGTGGGCGGGGCCAGGGAGCAGTACTTC.

The genes are TRBV30 and TRBJ1-2; D is unclear. The CDR3 contains 15 residues. V gave up 0 bases and J gave up 3 bases, with 14 bases separating them. The V gene's germline CDR1 is GTSNPN and CDR2 SVGIG (reference sequence). The CDR3: CAWSVGWGGYYGYTF. CDR3 sequence (DNA): TGTGCCTGGAGTGTTGGATGGGGAGGTTACTATGGCTACACCTTC.

The rearrangement joins TRBV5-1 to TRBJ2-1, with TRBD2 identical over 12 bases. Germline-derived CDR1 and CDR2 are SGHRS and YFSETQ. The CDR3 loop spans 17 amino acids. The junction had 5 bases not matched to a gene; V was cut back by 4 bases and J by 0 bases. For the CDR3, the DNA is TGCGCCAGCAGCCCGGGACTAGCGGGTACCTCCTACAATGAGCAGTTCTTC. This codes for CASSPGLAGTSYNEQFF.

J is TRBJ2-1 and V is TRBV11-3, with 7 bases matching TRBD2. This CDR3 spans 15 amino acids. V lost 6 bases to trimming and J lost 2 bases; unmatched junction nucleotides: 7. Germline V gene lookup returns CDR1 SGHNT and CDR2 YENEEA. Here the CDR3 reads CASRLGGIPYNEQFF. In DNA, the CDR3 is TGTGCCAGCAGACTGGGGGGGATACCCTACAATGAGCAGTTCTTC. Based on the CDR3 plus reference TRBV11-3 and TRBJ2-1, the full variable domain is EAGVVQSPRYKIIEKKQPVAFWCNPISGHNTLYWYLQNLGQGPELLIRYENEEAVDDSQLPKDRFSAERLKGVDSTLKIQPAELGDSAVYLCASRLGGIPYNEQFFGPGTRLTVL.

The gene calls are TRBV5-4 and TRBJ1-5; maybe TRBD1 (6 bases). The CDR3 consists of 15 residues. Germline loops: CDR1 SGHNT, CDR2 YYREEE (reference sequence). Trimming removed 5 bases at V and 10 bases at J, with 22 bases between. The CDR3 loop reads CASSQDSTASSPQHF. CDR3 bases: TGTGCCAGCAGTCAGGACAGCACGGCGAGTTCCCCCCAGCATTTT.